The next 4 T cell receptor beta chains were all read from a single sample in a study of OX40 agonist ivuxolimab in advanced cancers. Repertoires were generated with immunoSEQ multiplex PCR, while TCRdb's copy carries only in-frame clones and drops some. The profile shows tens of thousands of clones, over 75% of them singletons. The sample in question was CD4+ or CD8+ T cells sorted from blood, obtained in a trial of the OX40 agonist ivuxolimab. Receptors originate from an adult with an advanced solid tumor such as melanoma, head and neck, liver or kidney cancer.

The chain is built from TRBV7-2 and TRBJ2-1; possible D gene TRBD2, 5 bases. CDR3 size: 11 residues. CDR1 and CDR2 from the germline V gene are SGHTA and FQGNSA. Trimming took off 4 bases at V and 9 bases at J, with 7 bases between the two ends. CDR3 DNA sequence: TGTGCCAGCAGCTCCGGAGGTGAGCAGTTCTTC. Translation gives CASSSGGEQFF.

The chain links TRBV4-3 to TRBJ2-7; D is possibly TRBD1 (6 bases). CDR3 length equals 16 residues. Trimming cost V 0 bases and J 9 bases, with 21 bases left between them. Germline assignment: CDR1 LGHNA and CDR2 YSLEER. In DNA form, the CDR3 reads TGCGCCAGCAGCCAAGATTTGGACAGACCCTACGAAGGGCAGTACTTC. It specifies CASSQDLDRPYEGQYF.

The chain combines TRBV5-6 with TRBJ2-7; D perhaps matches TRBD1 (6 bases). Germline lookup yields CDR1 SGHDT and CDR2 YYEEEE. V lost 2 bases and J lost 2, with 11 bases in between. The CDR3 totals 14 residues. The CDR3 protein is CASSFGRGTYEQYF. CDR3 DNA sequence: TGTGCCAGCAGCTTCGGCAGGGGCACCTACGAGCAGTACTTC.

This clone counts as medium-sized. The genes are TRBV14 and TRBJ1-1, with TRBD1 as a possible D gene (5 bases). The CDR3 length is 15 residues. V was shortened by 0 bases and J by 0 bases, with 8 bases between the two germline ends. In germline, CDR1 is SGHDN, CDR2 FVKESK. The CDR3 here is CASSQDEGMNTEAFF. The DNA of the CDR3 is TGTGCCAGCAGCCAAGACGAGGGGATGAACACTGAAGCTTTCTTT.